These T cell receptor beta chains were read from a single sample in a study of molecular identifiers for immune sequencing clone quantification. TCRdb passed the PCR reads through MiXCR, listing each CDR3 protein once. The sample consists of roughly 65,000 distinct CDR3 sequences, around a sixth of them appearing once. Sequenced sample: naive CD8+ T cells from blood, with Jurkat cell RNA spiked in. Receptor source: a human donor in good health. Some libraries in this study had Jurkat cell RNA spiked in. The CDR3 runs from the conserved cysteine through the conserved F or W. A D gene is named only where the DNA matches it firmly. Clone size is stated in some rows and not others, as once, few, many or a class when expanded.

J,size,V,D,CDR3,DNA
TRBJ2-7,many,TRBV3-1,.,CASSPGGRGPYEQYF,TGTGCCAGCAGCCCAGGAGGGCGGGGACCGTACGAGCAGTACTTC
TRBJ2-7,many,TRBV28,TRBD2,CASSFLAGAGEQYF,TGTGCCAGCAGTTTTCTCGCGGGAGCTGGCGAGCAGTACTTC
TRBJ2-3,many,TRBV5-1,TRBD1,CASSPGTGGLTDTQYF,TGCGCCAGCAGCCCCGGGACAGGGGGACTGACAGATACGCAGTATTTT
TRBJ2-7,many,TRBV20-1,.,CSAAAAGPVGEQYF,TGCAGTGCTGCAGCGGCAGGGCCCGTGGGGGAGCAGTACTTC
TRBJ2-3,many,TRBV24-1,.,CATSHPLVDGTDTQYF,TGTGCCACCAGTCACCCCTTGGTGGACGGCACAGATACGCAGTATTTT
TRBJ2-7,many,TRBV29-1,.,CSAFGDEQYF,TGCAGTGCATTTGGAGACGAGCAGTACTTC
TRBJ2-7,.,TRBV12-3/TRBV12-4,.,CASSLGPPYEQYF,TGTGCCAGCAGTTTAGGGCCTCCCTACGAGCAGTACTTC
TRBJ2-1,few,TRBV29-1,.,CSDTSRDGYNEQFF,TGCAGCGATACCTCCAGGGATGGATACAATGAGCAGTTCTTC
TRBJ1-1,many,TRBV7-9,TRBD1,CASSLGQGARTEAFF,TGTGCCAGCAGCCTGGGACAGGGGGCGCGAACTGAAGCTTTCTTT
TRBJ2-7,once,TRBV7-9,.,CASCSNSYEQYF,TGTGCCAGCTGCTCCAACTCCTACGAGCAGTACTTC
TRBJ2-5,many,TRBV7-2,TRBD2,CASSLILAASQETQYF,TGTGCCAGCAGCTTGATTCTAGCGGCATCCCAAGAGACCCAGTACTTC
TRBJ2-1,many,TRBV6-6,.,CATGEASSYNEQFF,TGTGCCACCGGCGAGGCCAGCTCCTACAATGAGCAGTTCTTC
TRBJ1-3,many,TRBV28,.,CASSELRVGSNSGNTIYF,TGTGCCAGCAGTGAGCTCCGAGTGGGGAGTAACTCTGGAAACACCATATATTTT
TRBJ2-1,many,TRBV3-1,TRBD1,CASSPTPDRPRGQFF,TGTGCCAGCAGCCCCACGCCGGACAGGCCTCGTGGGCAGTTCTTC
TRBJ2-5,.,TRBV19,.,CAGSIVLAETQYF,TGTGCCGGTAGTATCGTTCTAGCCGAGACCCAGTACTTC
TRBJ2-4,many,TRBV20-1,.,CSAWEHPKNIQYF,TGCAGTGCTTGGGAACACCCCAAAAACATTCAGTACTTC
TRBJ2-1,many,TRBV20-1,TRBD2,CSASFLAGGEGEQFF,TGCAGTGCTTCCTTCTTAGCGGGAGGAGAGGGTGAGCAGTTCTTC
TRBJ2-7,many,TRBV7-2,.,CASSFAGYSYEQYF,TGTGCCAGCAGCTTCGCGGGGTACTCCTACGAGCAGTACTTC
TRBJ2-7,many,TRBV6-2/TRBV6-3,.,CASSYIRSEQYF,TGTGCCAGCAGTTACATAAGGTCTGAGCAGTACTTC